These 19 T cell receptor beta chains were all obtained from the same sample, sequenced in a study of control samples from healthy donors and cancer patients (dated by TCRdb to about 2020). The library was produced with the immunoSEQ multiplex PCR assay. TCRdb obtained this table from immuneACCESS and retained in-frame rearrangements with V and J assigned. These tables miss some clones; where compared with another copy, unresolved V genes account for less than half of the shortfall, and the remainder is unexplained. For this sample there are roughly 150,000 clones; 89% appear just once. 4% to 5.5% of the sample is taken by the ten largest. Sequencing input: blood. These receptors originate from a man aged 30 to 45 in good health.

The V gene is TRBV7-2, the J gene TRBJ1-1; 7 bases fit TRBD1. This CDR3 has 16 amino acids. Germline lookup yields CDR1 SGHTA and CDR2 FQGNSA. V gave up 8 bases and J gave up 1 base; unmatched junction bases: 13. Written as DNA, the CDR3 is TGTGCCAGCTTCCGTGATCCGGCAGGGGGGAACACTGAAGCTTTCTTT. This sequence encodes CASFRDPAGGNTEAFF.

CDR3 sequence (DNA): TGCGCCAGCAGCCCGGGACAGGGGTTTGGCGGGAGTACGGGAAACATTCAGTACTTC. It specifies CASSPGQGFGGSTGNIQYF. The chain has TRBV5-1 and TRBJ2-4, with 10 bases that match TRBD1. Germline loops: CDR1 SGHRS, CDR2 YFSETQ. Unmatched junction bases numbered 19, after V lost 4 bases and J lost 6 bases. This CDR3 spans 19 amino acids.

This chain uses TRBV5-1 with TRBJ1-3; D not resolved. The CDR3 is 14 residues long. Germline values: CDR1 SGHRS, CDR2 YFSETQ. Trimming took 2 bases from V and 2 from J, leaving 8 bases between them. CDR3 coding DNA: TGCGCCAGCAGCTTAGGCACAACTGGAAACACCATATATTTT. Translation gives CASSLGTTGNTIYF.

The chain employs TRBV7-2 and TRBJ1-4; no clear D gene. CDR1 is SGHTA and CDR2 is FQGNSA in the germline V gene. CDR3 length: 15 amino acids. Between the trimmed V and J ends, which lost 5 bases and 3 bases, there was a span of 13 bases. The CDR3 region has the DNA TGTGCCAGCAGCCCCCTGAGTGGTCCTAATGAAAAACTGTTTTTT. This gives the protein CASSPLSGPNEKLFF.

The chain combines TRBV6-4 with TRBJ1-5, with D perhaps matching TRBD1 (5 bases). Per the germline V gene, CDR1 is MRHNA and CDR2 is SNTAGT. This CDR3 is built from 15 residues. V was pared by 5 bases and J by 5 bases, with 16 bases between. The CDR3 DNA reads TGTGCCAGCAGTAAAGAGGGGACCTGGGATCAGCCCCAGCATTTT. Encoded protein: CASSKEGTWDQPQHF.

The rearrangement joins TRBV7-9 to TRBJ2-7; TRBD1 matches at 9 bases. Per the germline V gene, CDR1 is SEHNR and CDR2 is FQNEAQ (reference sequence). CDR3 length equals 16 residues. V shed 5 bases and J 1 base; nucleotides not matched to a gene: 9. The CDR3 bases are TGTGCCAGCAGCACTAATACAGGGGGCTTATCCTACGAGCAGTACTTC. Protein sequence: CASSTNTGGLSYEQYF. Based on the CDR3 plus reference TRBV7-9 and TRBJ2-7, the full variable domain is DTGVSQNPRHKITKRGQNVTFRCDPISEHNRLYWYRQTLGQGPEFLTYFQNEAQLEKSRLLSDRFSAERPKGSFSTLEIQRTEQGDSAMYLCASSTNTGGLSYEQYFGPGTRLTVT.

This rearrangement joins TRBV18 to TRBJ2-5; 8 bases are a match to TRBD1. The CDR3 is 16 amino acids. From germline, CDR1 is KGHSH and CDR2 LQKENI. Trimming at V came to 4 bases and at J to 2 bases, leaving 9 bases not matched to a gene. The CDR3 DNA reads as TGTGCCAGCTCACAGAATGGACAGGGAGGACAAGAGACCCAGTACTTC. Its translation is CASSQNGQGGQETQYF.

The chain uses TRBV12-3 or TRBV12-4 and TRBJ1-4; D is unclear. The CDR3 sequence is 13 residues long. Trimming shortened V by 3 bases and J by 7 bases, and 9 bases separated the two germline ends. CDR3 bases: TGTGCCAGCAGTTTTGATGTATTTGAAAAACTGTTTTTT. Amino acid sequence: CASSFDVFEKLFF.

The V gene is TRBV27, the J gene TRBJ1-2; tentative D call: TRBD1 (5 bases). The CDR3 covers 14 residues. Germline lookup yields CDR1 MNHEY and CDR2 SMNVEV (reference sequence). The V gene lost 0 bases and the J gene lost 1 base, with 6 bases spanning the gap. This chain's CDR3 is CASSLSGGNYGYTF. Here the CDR3 DNA reads TGTGCCAGCAGTTTATCTGGGGGTAACTATGGCTACACCTTC.

The chain employs TRBV6-5 and TRBJ2-2; D unresolved. Germline V CDR1 and CDR2: MNHEY, SVGAGI. V was trimmed by 8 bases and J by 4 bases, leaving 11 bases between them. The CDR3 spans 13 residues. The DNA of the CDR3 is TGTGCCAGCCGCGGAGCCCTCACCGGGGAGCTGTTTTTT. Encoded protein: CASRGALTGELFF.

This chain joins TRBV19 and TRBJ1-2; the D is unclear. CDR1 and CDR2 from the germline V gene are LNHDA and SQIVND (reference sequence). V lost 3 bases and J lost 6, with 8 bases in between. This CDR3 contains 12 residues. CDR3 in DNA: TGTGCCAGTAGTATTTTTGGGGATGGCTACACCTTC. It encodes CASSIFGDGYTF.

This clone was seen once. This chain connects TRBV9 to TRBJ1-4; tentative D call: TRBD1 (5 bases). The CDR3 runs to 14 residues. V shed 5 bases and J shed 8 bases, with 16 bases lying between them. Germline loops: CDR1 SGDLS, CDR2 YYNGEE. In DNA form, the CDR3 reads TGTGCCAGCAGTCCGGGACGCGGGGGAGAAAAACTGTTTTTT. Protein: CASSPGRGGEKLFF. The whole variable domain, remainder taken from reference TRBV9 and TRBJ1-4, is DSGVTQTPKHLITATGQRVTLRCSPRSGDLSVYWYQQSLDQGLQFLIQYYNGEERAKGNILERFSAQQFPDLHSELNLSSLELGDSALYFCASSPGRGGEKLFFGSGTQLSVL.

The gene calls are TRBV3-1 (or the pseudogene TRBV3-2) and TRBJ1-1, with a possible D match to TRBD1 (5 bases). Trimming cost V 4 bases and J 9 bases, with 21 bases left between them. The CDR3 extends over 15 amino acids. The germline gives CDR1 LGHDT, CDR2 YNNKEL (reference sequence). In DNA, the CDR3 is TGTGCCAGCAGCCTTGAAATGGACGGACAAAAAAAAGCTTTCTTT. This translates into CASSLEMDGQKKAFF.

V usage is TRBV6-2 or TRBV6-3 and J usage is TRBJ2-3, with no clear D. Trimming pared 0 bases from V and 3 bases from J, leaving 7 bases between. There are 14 residues in the CDR3. Germline-derived CDR1 and CDR2 are MNHEY and SVGEGT. This CDR3 reads CASSYSTRTDTQYF. The CDR3 DNA sequence: TGTGCCAGCAGTTACTCGACCCGAACAGATACGCAGTATTTT.

The chain employs TRBV25-1 and TRBJ2-7, with 9 bases matching TRBD1. The germline V gene has CDR1 MGHDK and CDR2 SYGVNS. The junction had 13 bases not matched to a gene; V was cut back by 4 bases and J by 0 bases. The CDR3 has 18 amino acids. As DNA, the CDR3 is TGTGCCAGCAGTGGGGGACAGGGCGGCGACCCACCCTCCTACGAGCAGTACTTC. Translating gives CASSGGQGGDPPSYEQYF.

The genes are TRBV7-9 and TRBJ2-7; no firm D call. Trimming pared 4 bases from V and 5 bases from J, leaving 12 bases between. CDR1 is SEHNR and CDR2 is FQNEAQ in the germline V gene (reference sequence). There are 13 residues in the CDR3. CDR3: CASSSYEAHEQYF. The DNA of the CDR3 is TGTGCCAGCAGCTCCTACGAGGCCCACGAGCAGTACTTC.

This chain connects TRBV5-4 to TRBJ1-1, with D perhaps TRBD1 (5 bases). The germline gives CDR1 SGHNT, CDR2 YYREEE (reference sequence). Trimming shortened V by 7 bases and J by 6 bases, and 16 bases separated the two germline ends. This CDR3 has 13 amino acids. The CDR3 DNA reads as TGTGCCAGCTCATTGGGGGGGTTCGCTGAAGCTTTCTTT. As protein: CASSLGGFAEAFF.

The V and J genes are TRBV18 and TRBJ1-2; D may be TRBD1 (6 bases). The V and J ends lost 4 bases and 2 bases respectively, with 14 bases between them. The CDR3 runs 15 residues. The V gene's germline CDR1 is KGHSH and CDR2 LQKENI. The CDR3 coding sequence is TGTGCCAGCTCACTCAATTCAGGACAGAACTATGGCTACACCTTC. Its protein is CASSLNSGQNYGYTF.

The chain combines TRBV3-1 (or the pseudogene TRBV3-2) with TRBJ2-7, with a weak D call TRBD2 (6 bases). V dropped 8 bases and J dropped 3 bases, with 17 bases sitting between them. This CDR3 is 14 amino acids long. Per the germline V gene, CDR1 is LGHDT and CDR2 is YNNKEL (reference sequence). CDR3 in amino acids: CASSPGTGVYEQYF. In nucleotides, the CDR3 is TGTGCCAGCTCGCCAGGGACGGGAGTCTACGAGCAGTACTTC.